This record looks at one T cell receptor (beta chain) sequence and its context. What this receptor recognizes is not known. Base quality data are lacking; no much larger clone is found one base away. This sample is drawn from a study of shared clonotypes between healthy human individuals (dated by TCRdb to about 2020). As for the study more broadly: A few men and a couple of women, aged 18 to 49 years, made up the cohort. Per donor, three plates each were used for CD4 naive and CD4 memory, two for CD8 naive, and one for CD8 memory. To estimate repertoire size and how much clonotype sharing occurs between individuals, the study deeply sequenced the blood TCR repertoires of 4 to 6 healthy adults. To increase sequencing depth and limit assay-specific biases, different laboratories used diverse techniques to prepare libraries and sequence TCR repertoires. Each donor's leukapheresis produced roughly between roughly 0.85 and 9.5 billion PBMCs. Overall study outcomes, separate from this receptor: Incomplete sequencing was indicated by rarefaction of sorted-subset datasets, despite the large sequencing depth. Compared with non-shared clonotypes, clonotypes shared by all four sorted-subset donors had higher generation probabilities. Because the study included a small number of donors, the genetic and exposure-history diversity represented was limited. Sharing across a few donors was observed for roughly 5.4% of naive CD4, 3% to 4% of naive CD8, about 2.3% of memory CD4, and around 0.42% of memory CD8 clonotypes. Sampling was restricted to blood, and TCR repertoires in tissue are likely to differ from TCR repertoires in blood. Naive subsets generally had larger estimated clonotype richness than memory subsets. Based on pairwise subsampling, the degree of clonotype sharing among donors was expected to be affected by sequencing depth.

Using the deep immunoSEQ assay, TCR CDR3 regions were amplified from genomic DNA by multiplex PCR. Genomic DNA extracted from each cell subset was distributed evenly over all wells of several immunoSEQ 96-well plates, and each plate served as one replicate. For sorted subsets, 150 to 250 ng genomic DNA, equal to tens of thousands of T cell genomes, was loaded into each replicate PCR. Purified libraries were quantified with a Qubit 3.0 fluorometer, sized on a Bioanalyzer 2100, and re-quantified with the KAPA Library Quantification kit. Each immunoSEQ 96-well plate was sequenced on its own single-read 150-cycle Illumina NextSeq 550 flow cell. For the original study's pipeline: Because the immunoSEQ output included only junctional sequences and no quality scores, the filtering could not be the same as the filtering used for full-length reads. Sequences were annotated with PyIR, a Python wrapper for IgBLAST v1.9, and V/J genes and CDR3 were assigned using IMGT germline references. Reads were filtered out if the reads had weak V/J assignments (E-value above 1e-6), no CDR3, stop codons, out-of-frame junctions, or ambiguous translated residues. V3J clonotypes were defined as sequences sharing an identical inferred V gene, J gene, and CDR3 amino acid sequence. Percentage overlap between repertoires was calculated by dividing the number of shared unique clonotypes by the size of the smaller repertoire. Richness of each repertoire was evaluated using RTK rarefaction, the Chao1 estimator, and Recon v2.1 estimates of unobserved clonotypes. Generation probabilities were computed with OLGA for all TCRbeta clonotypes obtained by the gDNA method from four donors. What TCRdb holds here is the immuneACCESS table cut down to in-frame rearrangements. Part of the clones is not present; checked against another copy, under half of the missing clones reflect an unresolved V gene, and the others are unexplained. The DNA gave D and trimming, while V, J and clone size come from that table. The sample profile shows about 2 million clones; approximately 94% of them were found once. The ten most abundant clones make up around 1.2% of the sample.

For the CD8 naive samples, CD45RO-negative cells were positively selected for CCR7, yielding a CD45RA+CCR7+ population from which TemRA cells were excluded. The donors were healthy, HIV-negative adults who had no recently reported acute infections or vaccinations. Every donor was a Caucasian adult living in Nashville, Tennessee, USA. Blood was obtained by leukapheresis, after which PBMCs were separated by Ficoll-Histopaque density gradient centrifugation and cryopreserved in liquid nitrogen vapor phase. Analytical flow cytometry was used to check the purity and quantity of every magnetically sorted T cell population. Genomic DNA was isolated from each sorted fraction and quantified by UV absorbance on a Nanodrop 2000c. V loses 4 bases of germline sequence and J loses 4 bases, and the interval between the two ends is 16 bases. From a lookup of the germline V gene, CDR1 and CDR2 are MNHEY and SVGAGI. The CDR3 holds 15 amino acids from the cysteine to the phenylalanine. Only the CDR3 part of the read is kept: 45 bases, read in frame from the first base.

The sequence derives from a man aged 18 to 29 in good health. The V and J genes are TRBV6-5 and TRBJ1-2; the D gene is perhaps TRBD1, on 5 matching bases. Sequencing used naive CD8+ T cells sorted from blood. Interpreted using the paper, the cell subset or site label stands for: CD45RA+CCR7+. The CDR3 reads CASSFRDGAFYGYTF. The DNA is TGTGCCAGCAGTTTCCGGGACGGGGCATTCTATGGCTACACCTTC.